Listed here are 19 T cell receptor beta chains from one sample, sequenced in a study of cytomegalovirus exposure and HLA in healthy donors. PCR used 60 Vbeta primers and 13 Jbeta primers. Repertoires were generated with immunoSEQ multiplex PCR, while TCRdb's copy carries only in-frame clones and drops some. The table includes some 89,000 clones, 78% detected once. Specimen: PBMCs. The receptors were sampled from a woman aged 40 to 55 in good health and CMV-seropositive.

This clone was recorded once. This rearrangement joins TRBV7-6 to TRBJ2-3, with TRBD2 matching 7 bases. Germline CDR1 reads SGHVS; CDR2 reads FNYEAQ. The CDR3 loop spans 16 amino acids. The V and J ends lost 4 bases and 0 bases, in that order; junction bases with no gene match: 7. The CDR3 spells CASSSWDSGSTDTQYF. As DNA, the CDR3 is TGTGCCAGCAGCTCTTGGGATAGCGGGAGCACAGATACGCAGTATTTT.

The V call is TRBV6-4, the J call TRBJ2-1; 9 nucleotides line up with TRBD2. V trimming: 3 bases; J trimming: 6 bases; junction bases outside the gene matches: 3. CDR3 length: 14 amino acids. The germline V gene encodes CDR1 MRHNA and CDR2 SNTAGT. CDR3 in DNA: TGTGCCAGCAGTGAGCTAGCGGGGTCCAATGAGCAGTTCTTC. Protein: CASSELAGSNEQFF.

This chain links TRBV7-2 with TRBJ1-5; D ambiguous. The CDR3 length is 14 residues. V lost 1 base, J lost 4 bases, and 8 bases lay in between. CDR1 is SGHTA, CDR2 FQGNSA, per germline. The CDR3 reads CASSLGGANQPQHF. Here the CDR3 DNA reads TGTGCCAGCAGCTTAGGCGGCGCGAATCAGCCCCAGCATTTT. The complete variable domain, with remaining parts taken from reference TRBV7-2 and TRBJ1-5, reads GAGVSQSPSNKVTEKGKDVELRCDPISGHTALYWYRQSLGQGLEFLIYFQGNSAPDKSGLPSDRFSAERTGGSVSTLTIQRTQQEDSAVYLCASSLGGANQPQHFGDGTRLSIL.

CDR3 loop: CASSWGQGAHEQYF. The CDR3 DNA reads as TGTGCCAGCAGCTGGGGACAGGGGGCTCACGAGCAGTACTTC. V usage is TRBV5-5 and J usage is TRBJ2-7; 12 bases agree with TRBD1. Trimming removed 3 bases from V and 5 bases from J; junction bases left unmatched: 3. In germline, CDR1 is SGHKS, CDR2 YYEKEE (reference sequence). The length of the CDR3 is 14 residues.

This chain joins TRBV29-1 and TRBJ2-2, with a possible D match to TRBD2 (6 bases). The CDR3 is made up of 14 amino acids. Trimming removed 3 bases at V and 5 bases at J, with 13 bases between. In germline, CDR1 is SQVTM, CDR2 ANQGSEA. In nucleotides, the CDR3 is TGCAGCGTTGAGGCGGGGTATGGGACCGGGGAGCTGTTTTTT. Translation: CSVEAGYGTGELFF.

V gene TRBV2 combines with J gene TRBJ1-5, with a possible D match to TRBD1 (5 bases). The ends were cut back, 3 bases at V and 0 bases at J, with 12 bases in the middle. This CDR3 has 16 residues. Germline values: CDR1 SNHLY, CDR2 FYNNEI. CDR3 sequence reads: CASSDRAGNSNQPQHF. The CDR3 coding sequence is TGTGCCAGCAGTGATCGGGCAGGGAATAGCAATCAGCCCCAGCATTTT.

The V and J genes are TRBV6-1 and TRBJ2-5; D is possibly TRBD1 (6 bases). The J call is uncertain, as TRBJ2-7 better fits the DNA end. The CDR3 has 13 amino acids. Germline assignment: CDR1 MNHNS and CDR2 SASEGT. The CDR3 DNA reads TGTGCCAGCAGTGAACAGGGACACTACGAGCAGTACTTC. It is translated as CASSEQGHYEQYF.

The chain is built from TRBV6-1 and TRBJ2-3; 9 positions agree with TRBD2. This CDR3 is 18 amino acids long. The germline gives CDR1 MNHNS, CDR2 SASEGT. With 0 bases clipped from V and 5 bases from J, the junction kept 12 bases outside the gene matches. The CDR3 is CASSEALPLAGVGDTQYF. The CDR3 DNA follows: TGTGCCAGCAGTGAAGCCCTCCCGTTAGCGGGAGTGGGAGATACGCAGTATTTT.

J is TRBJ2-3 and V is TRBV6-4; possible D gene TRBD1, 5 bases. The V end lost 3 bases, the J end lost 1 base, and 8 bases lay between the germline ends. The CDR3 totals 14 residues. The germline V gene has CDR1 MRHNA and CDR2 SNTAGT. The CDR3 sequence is CASSETGGTDTQYF. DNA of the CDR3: TGTGCCAGCAGTGAAACAGGTGGCACAGATACGCAGTATTTT.

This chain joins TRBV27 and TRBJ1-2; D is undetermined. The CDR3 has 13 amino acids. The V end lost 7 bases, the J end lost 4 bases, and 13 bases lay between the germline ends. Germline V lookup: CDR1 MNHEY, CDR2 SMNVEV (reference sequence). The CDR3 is CASKKTGSYGYTF. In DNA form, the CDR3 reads TGTGCCAGCAAAAAAACGGGGAGCTATGGCTACACCTTC.

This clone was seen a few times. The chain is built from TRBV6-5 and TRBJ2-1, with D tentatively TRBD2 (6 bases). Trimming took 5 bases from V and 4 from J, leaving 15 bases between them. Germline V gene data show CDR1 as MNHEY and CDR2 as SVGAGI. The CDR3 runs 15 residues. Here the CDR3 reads CASSGGSSAYNEQFF. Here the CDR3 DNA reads TGTGCCAGCAGTGGGGGTTCTAGCGCGTACAATGAGCAGTTCTTC.

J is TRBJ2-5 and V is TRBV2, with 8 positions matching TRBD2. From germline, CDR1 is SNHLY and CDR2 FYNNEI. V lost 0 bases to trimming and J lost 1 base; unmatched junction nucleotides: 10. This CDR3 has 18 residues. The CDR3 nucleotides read TGTGCCAGCAGTGAAGCGTGGACTAGCATACCAATCCAAGAGACCCAGTACTTC. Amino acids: CASSEAWTSIPIQETQYF.

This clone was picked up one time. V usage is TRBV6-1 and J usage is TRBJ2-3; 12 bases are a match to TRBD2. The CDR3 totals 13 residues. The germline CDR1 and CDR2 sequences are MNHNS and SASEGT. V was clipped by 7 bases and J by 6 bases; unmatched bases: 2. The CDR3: CASITSGRDTQYF. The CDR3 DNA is TGTGCCAGCATCACTAGCGGGAGGGATACGCAGTATTTT.

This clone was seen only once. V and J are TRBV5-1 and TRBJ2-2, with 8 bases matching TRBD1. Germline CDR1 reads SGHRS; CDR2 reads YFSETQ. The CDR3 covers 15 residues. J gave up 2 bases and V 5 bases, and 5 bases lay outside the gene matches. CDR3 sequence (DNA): TGCGCCAGCAGAACCGGGACAGGAAACACCGGGGAGCTGTTTTTT. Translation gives CASRTGTGNTGELFF.

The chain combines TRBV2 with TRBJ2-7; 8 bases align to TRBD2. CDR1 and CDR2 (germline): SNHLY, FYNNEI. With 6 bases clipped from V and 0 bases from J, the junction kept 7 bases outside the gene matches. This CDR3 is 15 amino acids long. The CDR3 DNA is TGTGCCAGCAGGGGAGCGGGAGTTGGCTCCTACGAGCAGTACTTC. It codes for CASRGAGVGSYEQYF.

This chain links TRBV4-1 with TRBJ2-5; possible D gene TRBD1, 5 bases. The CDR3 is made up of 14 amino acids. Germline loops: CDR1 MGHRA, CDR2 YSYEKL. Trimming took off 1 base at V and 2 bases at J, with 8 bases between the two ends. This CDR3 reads CASSQVREQETQYF. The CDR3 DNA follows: TGCGCCAGCAGCCAAGTCAGGGAACAAGAGACCCAGTACTTC.

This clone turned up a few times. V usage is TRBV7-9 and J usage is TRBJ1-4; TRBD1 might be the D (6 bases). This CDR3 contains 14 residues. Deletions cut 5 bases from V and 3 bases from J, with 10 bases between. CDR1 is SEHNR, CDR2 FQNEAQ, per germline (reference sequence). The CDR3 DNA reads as TGTGCCAGCAGCATCGGACAGTCTAATGAAAAACTGTTTTTT. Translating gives CASSIGQSNEKLFF.

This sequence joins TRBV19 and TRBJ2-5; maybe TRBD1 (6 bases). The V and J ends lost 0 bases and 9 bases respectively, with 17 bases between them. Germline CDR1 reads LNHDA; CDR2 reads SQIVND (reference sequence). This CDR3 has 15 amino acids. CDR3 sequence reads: CASSIDPSRGTAQYF. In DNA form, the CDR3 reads TGTGCCAGTAGTATAGACCCTAGTAGGGGGACGGCCCAGTACTTC.

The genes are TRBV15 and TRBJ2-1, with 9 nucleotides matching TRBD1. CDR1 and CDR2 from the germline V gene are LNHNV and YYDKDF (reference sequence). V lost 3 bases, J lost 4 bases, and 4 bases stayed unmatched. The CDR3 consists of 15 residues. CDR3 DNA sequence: TGTGCCACCAGCAGCCGGACAGGGGATTACAATGAGCAGTTCTTC. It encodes CATSSRTGDYNEQFF. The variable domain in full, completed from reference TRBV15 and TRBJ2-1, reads DAMVIQNPRYQVTQFGKPVTLSCSQTLNHNVMYWYQQKSSQAPKLLFHYYDKDFNNEADTPDNFQSRRPNTSFCFLDIRSPGLGDTAMYLCATSSRTGDYNEQFFGPGTRLTVL.